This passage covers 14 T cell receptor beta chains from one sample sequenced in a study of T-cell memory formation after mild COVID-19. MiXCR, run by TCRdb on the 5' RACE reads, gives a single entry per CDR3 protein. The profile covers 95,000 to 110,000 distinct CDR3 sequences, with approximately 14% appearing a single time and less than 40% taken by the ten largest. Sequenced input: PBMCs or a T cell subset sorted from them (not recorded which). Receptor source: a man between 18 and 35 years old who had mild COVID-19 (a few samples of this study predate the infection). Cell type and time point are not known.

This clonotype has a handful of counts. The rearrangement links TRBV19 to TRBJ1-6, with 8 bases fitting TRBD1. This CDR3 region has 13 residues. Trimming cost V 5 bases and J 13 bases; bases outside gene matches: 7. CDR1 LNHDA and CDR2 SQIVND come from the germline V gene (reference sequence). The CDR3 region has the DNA TGTGCCAGTAGTCGGACAGGGTCCATCCCCCTCCACTTT. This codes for CASSRTGSIPLHF.

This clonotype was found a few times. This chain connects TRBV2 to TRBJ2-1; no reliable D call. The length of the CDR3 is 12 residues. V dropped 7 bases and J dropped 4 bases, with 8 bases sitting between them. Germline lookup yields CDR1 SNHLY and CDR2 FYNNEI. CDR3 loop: CASTGAYNEQFF. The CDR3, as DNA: TGTGCCAGCACCGGCGCGTACAATGAGCAGTTCTTC.

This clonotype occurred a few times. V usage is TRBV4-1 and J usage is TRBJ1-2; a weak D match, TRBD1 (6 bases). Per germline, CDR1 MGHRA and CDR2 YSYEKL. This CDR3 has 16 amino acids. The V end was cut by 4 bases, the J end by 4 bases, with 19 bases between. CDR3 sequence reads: CASSPQRTAPSYGYTF. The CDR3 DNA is TGCGCCAGCAGCCCCCAAAGGACAGCCCCTAGCTATGGCTACACCTTC.

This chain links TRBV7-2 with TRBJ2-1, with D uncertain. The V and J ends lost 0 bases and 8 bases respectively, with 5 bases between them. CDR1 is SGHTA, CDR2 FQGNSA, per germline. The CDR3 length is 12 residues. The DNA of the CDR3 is TGTGCCAGCAGCTTAGCGATCGATGAGCAGTTCTTC. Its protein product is CASSLAIDEQFF.

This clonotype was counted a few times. This CDR3 is CASTLNRGHEAFF. As DNA, the CDR3 is TGTGCCAGTACCCTAAACAGGGGACACGAAGCTTTCTTT. The chain joins TRBV19 to TRBJ1-1; 7 bases align to TRBD1. After removal of 7 bases from V and 8 bases from J, the junction contained 10 bases not matched to a gene. This CDR3 has 13 residues. Germline CDR1 is LNHDA and CDR2 is SQIVND (reference sequence).

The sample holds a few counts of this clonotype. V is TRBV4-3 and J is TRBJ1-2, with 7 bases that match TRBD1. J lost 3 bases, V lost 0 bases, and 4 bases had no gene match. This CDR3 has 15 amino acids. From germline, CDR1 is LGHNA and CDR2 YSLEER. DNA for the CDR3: TGCGCCAGCAGCCAAGAAGACAGGGCGGACTATGGCTACACCTTC. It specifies CASSQEDRADYGYTF.

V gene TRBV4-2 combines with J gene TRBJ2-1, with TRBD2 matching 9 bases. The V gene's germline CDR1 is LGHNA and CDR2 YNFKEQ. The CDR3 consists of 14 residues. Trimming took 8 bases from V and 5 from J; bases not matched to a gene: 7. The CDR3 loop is CASRGGAEHNEQFF. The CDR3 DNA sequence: TGTGCCAGCCGCGGGGGGGCCGAACACAATGAGCAGTTCTTC.

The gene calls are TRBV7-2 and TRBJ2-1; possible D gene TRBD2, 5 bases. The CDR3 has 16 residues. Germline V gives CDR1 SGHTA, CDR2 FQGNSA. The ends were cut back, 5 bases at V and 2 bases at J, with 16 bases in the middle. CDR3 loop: CASSPGPVGTYNEQFF. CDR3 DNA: TGTGCCAGCAGCCCCGGACCAGTCGGGACCTACAATGAGCAGTTCTTC.

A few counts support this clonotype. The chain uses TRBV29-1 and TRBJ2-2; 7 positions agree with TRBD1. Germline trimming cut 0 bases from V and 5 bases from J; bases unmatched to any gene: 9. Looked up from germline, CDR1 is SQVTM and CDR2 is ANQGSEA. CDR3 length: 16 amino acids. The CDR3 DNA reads TGCAGCGTTGAAGATGGGGTTAGGGGGCTAACCGGGGAGCTGTTTTTT. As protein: CSVEDGVRGLTGELFF.

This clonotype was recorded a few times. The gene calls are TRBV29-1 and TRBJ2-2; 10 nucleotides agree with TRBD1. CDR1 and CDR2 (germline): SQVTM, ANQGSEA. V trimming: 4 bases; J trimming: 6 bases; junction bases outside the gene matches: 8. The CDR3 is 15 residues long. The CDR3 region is CSVVSGTGDPGELFF. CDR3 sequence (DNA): TGCAGCGTTGTATCGGGGACAGGGGACCCCGGGGAGCTGTTTTTT.

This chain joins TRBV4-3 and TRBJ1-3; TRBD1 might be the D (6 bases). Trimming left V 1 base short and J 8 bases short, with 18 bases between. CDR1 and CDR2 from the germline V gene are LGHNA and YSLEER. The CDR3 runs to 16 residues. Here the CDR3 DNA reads TGCGCCAGCAGCCAAGCGTTACAGGGCCTACGGGACACCATATATTTT. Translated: CASSQALQGLRDTIYF.

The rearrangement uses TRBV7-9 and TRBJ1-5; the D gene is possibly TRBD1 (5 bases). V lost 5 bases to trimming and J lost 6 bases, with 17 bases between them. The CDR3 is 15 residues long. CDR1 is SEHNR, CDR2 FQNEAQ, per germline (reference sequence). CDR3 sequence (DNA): TGTGCCAGCAGCCTGGGTTGGGGGGGAGGTCAGCCCCAGCATTTT. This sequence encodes CASSLGWGGGQPQHF.

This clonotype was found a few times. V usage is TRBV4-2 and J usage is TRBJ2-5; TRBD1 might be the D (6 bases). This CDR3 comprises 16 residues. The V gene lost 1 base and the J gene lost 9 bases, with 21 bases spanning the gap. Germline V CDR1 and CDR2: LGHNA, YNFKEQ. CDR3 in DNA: TGTGCCAGCAGCCAAGGGTTGGGGGCCCTACCTTCGGCCCAGTACTTC. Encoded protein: CASSQGLGALPSAQYF.

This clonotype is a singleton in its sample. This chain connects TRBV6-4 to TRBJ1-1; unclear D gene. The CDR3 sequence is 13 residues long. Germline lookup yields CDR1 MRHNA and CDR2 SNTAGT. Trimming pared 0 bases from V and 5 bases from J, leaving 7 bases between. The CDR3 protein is CASSDSGSTEAFF. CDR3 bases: TGTGCCAGCAGTGACTCGGGGAGTACTGAAGCTTTCTTT.